Shown below are 19 T cell receptor beta chains from a single sample sequenced in a study of immune cell composition in non-small cell lung cancer (dated by TCRdb to the late 2010s). The method was the immunoSEQ multiplex PCR assay. Drawn from immuneACCESS, this table holds only the in-frame rearrangements with V and J called that TCRdb kept. Clones are partly lost; checked studies trace under half to an unresolved V gene and leave the rest unexplained. This sample comprises roughly 5,800 clones, 70% to 90% of them detected only once. Around 6% of the sample goes to the ten largest clones. Normal lung samples came from the same patient and were non-adjacent lung tissue collected as far from the tumour as possible, with a minimum distance of 3 cm. The sample consisted of non-adjacent lung tissue. These receptors were obtained from a human donor with non-small cell lung cancer.

The chain links TRBV10-3 to TRBJ2-6, with 8 bases aligning to TRBD1. The germline V gene has CDR1 ENHRY and CDR2 SYGVKD. CDR3 size: 18 residues. The junction had 11 bases not matched to a gene; V was cut back by 3 bases and J by 4 bases. Here the CDR3 reads CAISEIDRGSSGANVLTF. The CDR3 bases are TGTGCCATCAGTGAAATAGACAGGGGTTCGTCCGGGGCCAACGTCCTGACTTTC.

The chain has TRBV6-6 and TRBJ1-5; TRBD1 aligns across 9 bases. The CDR3 sequence is 15 residues long. J gave up 6 bases and V 7 bases, and 10 bases lay outside the gene matches. The germline V gene encodes CDR1 MNHNY and CDR2 SVGAGI (reference sequence). CDR3 sequence: CASTQGQGPGQPQHF. CDR3 in DNA: TGTGCCAGCACTCAAGGACAGGGGCCGGGTCAGCCCCAGCATTTT.

The V call is TRBV9, the J call TRBJ2-1, with 7 bases matching TRBD2. The CDR3 contains 15 residues. Germline trimming cut 7 bases from V and 0 bases from J; bases unmatched to any gene: 7. Per germline, CDR1 SGDLS and CDR2 YYNGEE. Written as DNA, the CDR3 is TGTGCCAGCGCCCGAGGCGGGAGCTCCTACAATGAGCAGTTCTTC. This sequence encodes CASARGGSSYNEQFF.

The CDR3 bases are TGCAGCGTCGACTCGGAGGGGCAAGAGACCCAGTACTTC. Translated: CSVDSEGQETQYF. The V gene is TRBV29-1, the J gene TRBJ2-5; the D gene is possibly TRBD2 (6 bases). The CDR3 runs to 13 residues. Germline V lookup: CDR1 SQVTM, CDR2 ANQGSEA. Trimming stripped 6 bases from V and 2 bases from J, with 13 bases between.

V and J are TRBV5-1 and TRBJ1-1; 8 bases align to TRBD1. V lost 4 bases, J lost 1 base, and 6 bases stayed unmatched. Per germline, CDR1 SGHRS and CDR2 YFSETQ. The CDR3 has 15 amino acids. The CDR3 spells CASSQSGTGNTEAFF. The CDR3 DNA reads as TGCGCCAGCAGCCAGTCGGGGACAGGGAACACTGAAGCTTTCTTT.

J is TRBJ2-3 and V is TRBV19; 9 positions match TRBD2. With 4 bases clipped from V and 4 bases from J, the junction kept 3 bases outside the gene matches. CDR1 and CDR2 from the germline V gene are LNHDA and SQIVND (reference sequence). The CDR3 length is 14 residues. Written as DNA, the CDR3 is TGTGCCAGTAGTAGGAGCGGGAGGTCAGATACGCAGTATTTT. This translates into CASSRSGRSDTQYF.

DNA of the CDR3: TGTGCCAGCAGTTTGGTCCGGGAGCGGGGGACCCAGTACTTC. Translation gives CASSLVRERGTQYF. The chain has TRBV28 and TRBJ2-5; 7 bases line up with TRBD2. V dropped 3 bases and J dropped 7; count of bases not matched to a gene: 8. The V gene's germline CDR1 is MDHEN and CDR2 SYDVKM. The CDR3 is 14 residues long.

V is TRBV7-9 and J is TRBJ1-2; D gene uncertain. The CDR3 totals 11 residues. The V and J ends lost 4 bases and 2 bases respectively, with 2 bases between them. Germline values: CDR1 SEHNR, CDR2 FQNEAQ (reference sequence). The CDR3 coding sequence is TGTGCCAGCAGCTCAAACTATGGCTACACCTTC. It encodes CASSSNYGYTF.

CDR3 region: CASSHERGSTYEQYF. DNA of the CDR3: TGTGCCAGCAGCCACGAAAGGGGCTCTACCTACGAGCAGTACTTC. V usage is TRBV14 and J usage is TRBJ2-7, with D perhaps matching TRBD1 (5 bases). V gave up 3 bases and J gave up 2 bases, with 14 bases separating them. The germline V gene has CDR1 SGHDN and CDR2 FVKESK. The CDR3 consists of 15 residues.

This clone showed up just once. The chain carries TRBV30 and TRBJ2-7; a weak D match, TRBD2 (6 bases). Deletions cut 2 bases from V and 4 bases from J, with 12 bases between. Germline CDR1 is GTSNPN and CDR2 is SVGIG (reference sequence). The CDR3 runs to 13 residues. CDR3 sequence: CAWSPGLIYEQYF. CDR3 bases: TGTGCCTGGAGTCCGGGACTCATATACGAGCAGTACTTC.

The chain has TRBV25-1 and TRBJ1-2; 10 bases align to TRBD1. Trimming cost V 4 bases and J 1 base; bases outside gene matches: 3. The CDR3 extends over 15 amino acids. Germline assignment: CDR1 MGHDK and CDR2 SYGVNS. The CDR3 DNA reads TGTGCCAGCAGTGTGCGGACAGGGGGTAACTATGGCTACACCTTC. The encoded protein is CASSVRTGGNYGYTF.

The chain employs TRBV5-1 and TRBJ2-1, with D perhaps TRBD2 (6 bases). This CDR3 region has 17 residues. CDR1 SGHRS and CDR2 YFSETQ come from the germline V gene. V shed 6 bases and J shed 0 bases, with 19 bases lying between them. Here the CDR3 DNA reads TGCGCCAGCACCCGGGGGATGGCGGAAAGCTCCTACAATGAGCAGTTCTTC. Amino acid sequence: CASTRGMAESSYNEQFF.

The J gene is TRBJ2-5, the V gene TRBV7-9; weak D call: TRBD1 (7 bases). The CDR3 sequence is 16 residues long. V was shortened by 4 bases and J by 2 bases, with 17 bases between the two germline ends. Germline loops: CDR1 SEHNR, CDR2 FQNEAQ (reference sequence). The CDR3 sequence is CASSSNRGTEQETQYF. In DNA, the CDR3 is TGTGCCAGCAGCTCCAACCGCGGGACAGAACAAGAGACCCAGTACTTC.

In this sample, this clone turned up once. V gene TRBV7-9 combines with J gene TRBJ2-3; tentative D call: TRBD2 (6 bases). Trimming shortened V by 7 bases and J by 4 bases, and 12 bases separated the two germline ends. CDR1 SEHNR and CDR2 FQNEAQ come from the germline V gene (reference sequence). CDR3 size: 13 residues. DNA of the CDR3: TGTGCCAGCATAGGCGGGAACGCAGATACGCAGTATTTT. This codes for CASIGGNADTQYF.

This chain uses TRBV5-1 with TRBJ2-2; 8 bases line up with TRBD2. Germline CDR1 reads SGHRS; CDR2 reads YFSETQ. The CDR3 is 15 amino acids. V shed 3 bases and J 4 bases; nucleotides not matched to a gene: 5. CDR3 DNA sequence: TGCGCCAGCAGCTCACTAGCGGCAACCACCGGGGAGCTGTTTTTT. It translates to CASSSLAATTGELFF.

The count of this clone is one. This chain joins TRBV7-3 and TRBJ2-2, with D uncertain. The CDR3 runs to 13 residues. Per the germline V gene, CDR1 is SGHTA and CDR2 is FQGTGA. The V end was cut by 8 bases, the J end by 5 bases, with 12 bases between. The CDR3 loop is CASQRVETGELFF. CDR3 DNA: TGTGCCAGCCAAAGAGTCGAGACCGGGGAGCTGTTTTTT.

The chain's CDR3 is CASSDTGTGKETQYF. CDR3 nucleotide sequence: TGTGCCAGTAGCGATACCGGGACAGGGAAAGAGACCCAGTACTTC. V is TRBV19 and J is TRBJ2-5; 9 positions match TRBD1. Germline V CDR1 and CDR2: LNHDA, SQIVND (reference sequence). Unmatched junction bases numbered 8, after V lost 6 bases and J lost 3 bases. The CDR3 runs 15 residues.

V is TRBV2 and J is TRBJ2-3; TRBD2 aligns across 9 bases. The CDR3 loop spans 17 amino acids. The junction had 11 bases not matched to a gene; V was cut back by 3 bases and J by 4 bases. CDR1 is SNHLY and CDR2 is FYNNEI in the germline V gene. CDR3 coding DNA: TGTGCCAGCAGTGAGGGATGGCGGGAGGGCCGGGCAGATACGCAGTATTTT. Its translation is CASSEGWREGRADTQYF.

V gene TRBV28 combines with J gene TRBJ1-1, with 7 bases identical to TRBD1. V shed 6 bases, J shed 7 bases, and the junction held 8 bases outside the gene matches. The germline V gene has CDR1 MDHEN and CDR2 SYDVKM. The CDR3 consists of 13 residues. The CDR3 loop is CASRRDRAGEAFF. The CDR3 nucleotides read TGTGCCAGCAGGAGAGACAGGGCCGGTGAAGCTTTCTTT.